This TCR beta chain emerged from a study of blood T cell repertoires in COVID-19. Study details: Some COVID-19 samples were acute and others convalescent; all came from the United States, Italy and Spain.

Per the germline V gene, CDR1 is SGHRS and CDR2 is YFSETQ. The CDR3 consists of 16 residues. Trimming cost V 3 bases and J 7 bases; bases outside gene matches: 8. Some clones are missing from TCRdb's copy, which holds only in-frame ones; the method was immunoSEQ multiplex PCR. The data contain about 43,000 clones, 87% of them seen just once; the ten biggest clones take up roughly a tenth. Sequenced: peripheral blood. This chain connects TRBV5-1 to TRBJ2-1; 12 nucleotides line up with TRBD2. The TCR sequence derives from a woman aged 80 or older with active COVID-19. For the CDR3, the DNA is TGCGCCAGCAGCTCGGTGCTAGCGGGGGGGCTAAATGAGCAGTTCTTC. It yields the protein CASSSVLAGGLNEQFF.